The 21 T cell receptor beta chains below were found in one sample sequenced in a study of cytomegalovirus exposure and HLA in healthy donors. 60 Vbeta and 13 Jbeta primers were used in PCR. Clones were sequenced by immunoSEQ multiplex PCR, and TCRdb holds only the in-frame ones, with some missing. This sample has some 130,000 clones, with approximately 85% found just once. Sequencing was done on a sample of PBMCs. These receptors all stem from a woman aged 25 to 39 in good health and CMV-seropositive.

V and J are TRBV18 and TRBJ1-2; unclear D gene. Between the trimmed V and J ends, which lost 1 base and 6 bases, there was a span of 15 bases. The CDR3 is 15 amino acids. The germline V gene has CDR1 KGHSH and CDR2 LQKENI. The CDR3 protein is CASSPQQFQRDGYTF. The CDR3 coding sequence is TGTGCCAGCTCACCACAACAGTTCCAGAGGGATGGCTACACCTTC.

This chain uses TRBV6-6 with TRBJ2-7, with D perhaps matching TRBD1 (5 bases). CDR1 is MNHNY and CDR2 is SVGAGI in the germline V gene (reference sequence). V lost 0 bases, J lost 2 bases, and 8 bases lay in between. CDR3 size: 14 residues. CDR3 amino acids: CASSYSRGPYEQYF. In DNA form, the CDR3 reads TGTGCCAGCAGTTACTCTAGGGGCCCCTACGAGCAGTACTTC.

V usage is TRBV27 and J usage is TRBJ2-1; possibly TRBD2 for D (6 bases). The germline CDR1 and CDR2 sequences are MNHEY and SMNVEV (reference sequence). V shed 2 bases and J shed 15 bases, with 17 bases lying between them. The CDR3 runs to 13 residues. The chain's CDR3 is CASSLPRGVGLFF. CDR3 in DNA: TGTGCCAGCAGTTTACCCCGCGGGGTTGGGTTGTTCTTC.

The chain links TRBV5-1 to TRBJ2-5, with 7 bases lining up with TRBD2. CDR3 size: 15 residues. The V gene's germline CDR1 is SGHRS and CDR2 YFSETQ. V was pared by 0 bases and J by 5 bases, with 7 bases of the junction left unmatched. The CDR3 region is CASSLVGEGGETQYF. Written as DNA, the CDR3 is TGCGCCAGCAGCTTGGTTGGGGAGGGAGGCGAGACCCAGTACTTC. Full variable domain (outside the CDR3, taken from reference TRBV5-1 and TRBJ2-5): KAGVTQTPRYLIKTRGQQVTLSCSPISGHRSVSWYQQTPGQGLQFLFEYFSETQRNKGNFPGRFSGRQFSNSRSEMNVSTLELGDSALYLCASSLVGEGGETQYFGPGTRLLVL.

This chain links TRBV2 with TRBJ1-1; D is perhaps TRBD1 (5 bases). This CDR3 region has 14 residues. Germline V gene data show CDR1 as SNHLY and CDR2 as FYNNEI. V was trimmed by 3 bases and J by 12 bases, leaving 20 bases between them. CDR3 sequence: CASSEQTLGGGTFF. In nucleotides, the CDR3 is TGTGCCAGCAGTGAGCAAACCCTGGGGGGGGGAACTTTCTTT.

V and J are TRBV30 and TRBJ1-5; 8 nucleotides line up with TRBD1. From germline, CDR1 is GTSNPN and CDR2 SVGIG (reference sequence). V trimming: 5 bases; J trimming: 7 bases; junction bases outside the gene matches: 10. The CDR3 consists of 14 residues. CDR3 sequence reads: CAWSGTGPFQPQHF. Written as DNA, the CDR3 is TGTGCCTGGTCCGGGACAGGACCTTTCCAGCCCCAGCATTTT.

This clone was seen just once. The chain is built from TRBV18 and TRBJ1-5; D perhaps matches TRBD1 (6 bases). The CDR3 is 16 residues long. Trimming took 4 bases from V and 4 from J, leaving 17 bases between them. Germline V gene lookup returns CDR1 KGHSH and CDR2 LQKENI. This chain's CDR3 is CASSQVAGAENQPQHF. The DNA of the CDR3 is TGTGCCAGCTCACAGGTGGCAGGGGCGGAAAATCAGCCCCAGCATTTT.

This clone showed up just once. The rearrangement joins TRBV2 to TRBJ2-5, with 7 bases matching TRBD1. CDR1 is SNHLY, CDR2 FYNNEI, per germline. This CDR3 has 14 amino acids. V lost 10 bases, J lost 4 bases, and 12 bases stayed unmatched. The CDR3 protein is CANPRDRGAETQYF. DNA for the CDR3: TGTGCCAACCCTCGGGACAGAGGGGCAGAGACCCAGTACTTC.

CDR3 DNA sequence: TGTGCCAGCAGTCCCGGGACTAGCGGAATCTACGAGCAGTACTTC. Protein product: CASSPGTSGIYEQYF. The genes are TRBV6-1 and TRBJ2-7; 11 bases are a match to TRBD2. Germline CDR1 reads MNHNS; CDR2 reads SASEGT. With V trimmed by 5 bases and J by 3 bases, 6 bases remained unmatched. The CDR3 consists of 15 residues.

The gene calls are TRBV5-4 and TRBJ2-3; perhaps TRBD2 as D (6 bases). The CDR3 length is 14 residues. The germline V and J ends were trimmed by 3 bases and 0 bases, with 8 bases remaining between them. Germline assignment: CDR1 SGHNT and CDR2 YYREEE (reference sequence). CDR3 DNA: TGTGCCAGCAGCTGGGGGGACAGCACAGATACGCAGTATTTT. Its protein is CASSWGDSTDTQYF.

J is TRBJ2-1 and V is TRBV2, with D tentatively TRBD2 (5 bases). The CDR3 is 18 amino acids. Trimming took off 6 bases at V and 0 bases at J, with 21 bases between the two ends. The germline V gene has CDR1 SNHLY and CDR2 FYNNEI. CDR3 loop: CASSFARSGQSSYNEQFF. The CDR3 DNA sequence: TGTGCCAGCAGCTTTGCCAGAAGCGGCCAAAGCTCCTACAATGAGCAGTTCTTC. The entire variable domain, with the rest obtained from reference TRBV2 and TRBJ2-1, is as follows: EPEVTQTPSHQVTQMGQEVILRCVPISNHLYFYWYRQILGQKVEFLVSFYNNEISEKSEIFDDQFSVERPDGSNFTLKIRSTKLEDSAMYFCASSFARSGQSSYNEQFFGPGTRLTVL.

J is TRBJ2-2 and V is TRBV5-1; the D gene is possibly TRBD1 (5 bases). The V and J ends lost 3 bases and 3 bases respectively, with 15 bases between them. Germline V CDR1 and CDR2: SGHRS, YFSETQ. The CDR3 length is 16 residues. The CDR3 loop is CASSSGYGGYTGELFF. The CDR3 DNA reads TGCGCCAGCAGCTCAGGGTACGGTGGGTACACCGGGGAGCTGTTTTTT.

Comments on this clone: Mismatch with germline at one junction end may stem from a read error. This rearrangement joins TRBV7-7 to TRBJ2-5; D is unclear. Germline CDR1 reads SSHAT; CDR2 reads FNYEAQ (reference sequence). The CDR3 totals 14 residues. The CDR3 DNA reads as TGTGCTAGCAGCTTAGCCGGGTCCCAAGAGACCCAGTACTTC. Translating it yields CASSLAGSQETQYF.

This rearrangement joins TRBV2 to TRBJ2-1; tentatively, D is TRBD2 (5 bases). CDR1 is SNHLY, CDR2 FYNNEI, per germline. The CDR3 has 13 amino acids. Trimming pared 8 bases from V and 6 bases from J, leaving 14 bases between. This chain's CDR3 is CASFRSGGNEQFF. CDR3 coding DNA: TGTGCCAGCTTCCGATCTGGAGGCAATGAGCAGTTCTTC.

The gene calls are TRBV7-2 and TRBJ2-1, with TRBD2 matching over 13 bases. This CDR3 spans 15 amino acids. Germline CDR1 is SGHTA and CDR2 is FQGNSA. The ends lost 5 bases at V and 8 bases at J; junction bases unmatched: 6. CDR3 residues: CASSLWTSGSDEQFF. The CDR3 DNA sequence: TGTGCCAGCAGCCTATGGACTAGCGGGAGTGATGAGCAGTTCTTC. Full variable domain (rest looked up from reference TRBV7-2 and TRBJ2-1): GAGVSQSPSNKVTEKGKDVELRCDPISGHTALYWYRQSLGQGLEFLIYFQGNSAPDKSGLPSDRFSAERTGGSVSTLTIQRTQQEDSAVYLCASSLWTSGSDEQFFGPGTRLTVL.

The rearrangement joins TRBV5-1 to TRBJ2-5; 7 bases align to TRBD1. Losses at the gene ends were 3 bases for V and 0 bases for J; bases not matched to a gene: 11. The CDR3 loop spans 17 amino acids. Germline CDR1 and CDR2: SGHRS and YFSETQ. The DNA for the CDR3 is TGCGCCAGCAGCTCCGGGACAGCAGCTCCGTACCAAGAGACCCAGTACTTC. It is translated as CASSSGTAAPYQETQYF.

The sample holds a few counts of this clone. The chain employs TRBV5-5 and TRBJ1-4; 10 bases agree with TRBD1. The trim removed 3 bases at V and 1 base at J, leaving 6 bases unmatched. CDR1 is SGHKS and CDR2 is YYEKEE in the germline V gene (reference sequence). The CDR3 spans 17 residues. CDR3 DNA sequence: TGTGCCAGCAGCTGGGGGACAGGGGCAATAACTAATGAAAAACTGTTTTTT. Protein sequence: CASSWGTGAITNEKLFF.

The V and J genes are TRBV18 and TRBJ1-2; 8 bases map to TRBD1. Germline V lookup: CDR1 KGHSH, CDR2 LQKENI. This CDR3 region has 16 residues. J lost 4 bases, V lost 3 bases, and 10 bases had no gene match. The CDR3 nucleotides read TGTGCCAGCTCACCCCTCACAGGGGGAGATACCTATGGCTACACCTTC. This codes for CASSPLTGGDTYGYTF.

This clone has just one count. The gene calls are TRBV5-4 and TRBJ1-2; a weak D match, TRBD1 (6 bases). Germline V CDR1 and CDR2: SGHNT, YYREEE (reference sequence). The V gene lost 4 bases and the J gene lost 1 base, with 8 bases spanning the gap. The CDR3 has 13 residues. The CDR3 nucleotides are TGTGCCAGCAGCCCGGACAGTAACTATGGCTACACCTTC. Translated, it gives CASSPDSNYGYTF.

The chain has TRBV7-2 and TRBJ1-1; possible D gene TRBD1, 5 bases. The CDR3 is made up of 13 amino acids. V shed 1 base and J shed 4 bases, with 7 bases lying between them. CDR1 and CDR2 (germline): SGHTA, FQGNSA. The CDR3 nucleotides are TGTGCCAGCAGCTTAGGGGGCGGCACTGAAGCTTTCTTT. Translated, it gives CASSLGGGTEAFF.

This chain uses TRBV28 with TRBJ2-5; 7 bases are shared with TRBD2. This CDR3 contains 13 residues. V shed 3 bases and J 7 bases; nucleotides not matched to a gene: 5. Germline V gene data show CDR1 as MDHEN and CDR2 as SYDVKM. The CDR3 sequence is CASSFAGRGTQYF. The CDR3, as DNA: TGTGCCAGCAGTTTTGCGGGGAGGGGGACCCAGTACTTC.